Listed below are T cell receptor beta chains from one sample, sequenced in a study of blood T cell repertoires in COVID-19. The table came from immunoSEQ multiplex PCR; TCRdb's copy has only in-frame clones and leaves some out. The sample lists 150,000 to 200,000 clones, about 92% occurring once. The material sequenced was peripheral blood. These receptors were taken from a man aged 55 to 70 with active or convalescent COVID-19. Each CDR3 is given with its conserved first and last residue. Fields, in order: V gene, D gene, clone size, J gene, CDR3 DNA, CDR3 protein. D genes are given only for firm matches. Some rows mark clone size as missing; the rest say once, few, many or name a class of expanded clone.

v_call: TRBV5-6
d_call: TRBD1
clone_size: NA
j_call: TRBJ1-2
cdr3_nt: TGTGCCAGCAGCCGCGGGACAGGGGGTGCCTATGGCTACACCTTC
cdr3_aa: CASSRGTGGAYGYTF

v_call: TRBV3-1/TRBV3-2
d_call: NA
clone_size: once
j_call: TRBJ1-2
cdr3_nt: TGTGCCAGCAGCCAAGGTGACGGACATAGGTATGGCTACACCTTC
cdr3_aa: CASSQGDGHRYGYTF

v_call: TRBV18
d_call: TRBD1
clone_size: NA
j_call: TRBJ1-5
cdr3_nt: TGTGCCAGCTCACCACCGAACCGGGACAGGGTGAATCAGCCCCAGCATTTT
cdr3_aa: CASSPPNRDRVNQPQHF

v_call: TRBV18
d_call: NA
clone_size: NA
j_call: TRBJ2-7
cdr3_nt: TGTGCCAGCTCACCAACCTACGGGTCCTACGAGCAGTACTTC
cdr3_aa: CASSPTYGSYEQYF

v_call: TRBV12-3/TRBV12-4
d_call: TRBD1
clone_size: NA
j_call: TRBJ1-6
cdr3_nt: TGTGCCAGCAGCTCGCAGGGGGCCTCACCCCTCCACTTT
cdr3_aa: CASSSQGASPLHF

v_call: TRBV3-1/TRBV3-2
d_call: NA
clone_size: NA
j_call: TRBJ1-1
cdr3_nt: TGTGCCAGCAGGCAAAACGCTAGGACTGGGTACACTGAAGCTTTCTTT
cdr3_aa: CASRQNARTGYTEAFF

v_call: TRBV19
d_call: TRBD1
clone_size: NA
j_call: TRBJ1-1
cdr3_nt: TGTGCCAGTAGTACACAGACAGGGGCTGAAGCTTTCTTT
cdr3_aa: CASSTQTGAEAFF

v_call: TRBV15
d_call: NA
clone_size: few
j_call: TRBJ1-2
cdr3_nt: TGTGCCACCAGCAGAGAGAGCAGGGGCGCCGATGGCTACACCTTC
cdr3_aa: CATSRESRGADGYTF

v_call: TRBV18
d_call: NA
clone_size: NA
j_call: TRBJ1-1
cdr3_nt: TGTGCCAGCTCACCTACAGGGACCATGAACACTGAAGCTTTCTTT
cdr3_aa: CASSPTGTMNTEAFF

v_call: TRBV28
d_call: NA
clone_size: NA
j_call: TRBJ1-5
cdr3_nt: TGTGCCAGCAGTCCCGGGGGGGCAAAACAGCCCCAGCATTTT
cdr3_aa: CASSPGGAKQPQHF

v_call: TRBV18
d_call: NA
clone_size: NA
j_call: TRBJ1-1
cdr3_nt: TGTGCCAGCTCACCAGTCGGGGGTTTGGACACTGAAGCTTTCTTT
cdr3_aa: CASSPVGGLDTEAFF

v_call: TRBV10-2
d_call: NA
clone_size: once
j_call: TRBJ2-7
cdr3_nt: TGCGCCAGCAGCCTCCTCCGGAGGGCCTTTGGCGAGCAGTACTTC
cdr3_aa: CASSLLRRAFGEQYF

v_call: TRBV10-1
d_call: TRBD2
clone_size: NA
j_call: TRBJ2-3
cdr3_nt: TGCGCCAGCAGTGAGTCGGATCGAGCGGGGGGGTTCACAGATACGCAGTATTTT
cdr3_aa: CASSESDRAGGFTDTQYF

v_call: TRBV5-1
d_call: TRBD1
clone_size: NA
j_call: TRBJ1-6
cdr3_nt: TGCGCCAGCTGGGACAGTGATAATTCACCCCTCCACTTT
cdr3_aa: CASWDSDNSPLHF

v_call: TRBV19
d_call: TRBD2
clone_size: NA
j_call: TRBJ2-2
cdr3_nt: TGTGCCAGTAGTATAACTAGCGGGAGGCGGACCGGGGAGCTGTTTTTT
cdr3_aa: CASSITSGRRTGELFF

v_call: TRBV2
d_call: TRBD1
clone_size: NA
j_call: TRBJ1-2
cdr3_nt: TGTGCCAGCATCCAGGACAGGGGGTTCTATGGCTACACCTTC
cdr3_aa: CASIQDRGFYGYTF

v_call: TRBV6-5
d_call: NA
clone_size: NA
j_call: TRBJ2-1
cdr3_nt: TGTGCCAGCAGAGACAGGAACAATGAGCAGTTCTTC
cdr3_aa: CASRDRNNEQFF

v_call: TRBV11-2
d_call: TRBD1
clone_size: NA
j_call: TRBJ2-7
cdr3_nt: TGTGCCAGCAGCTACCTAGGGACAGGTGTCTACGAGCAGTACTTC
cdr3_aa: CASSYLGTGVYEQYF

v_call: TRBV5-1
d_call: NA
clone_size: NA
j_call: TRBJ2-7
cdr3_nt: TGCGCCAGTCGGGGGGCTTATAGCTCCTACGAGCAGTACTTC
cdr3_aa: CASRGAYSSYEQYF

v_call: TRBV27
d_call: NA
clone_size: NA
j_call: TRBJ1-2
cdr3_nt: TGTGCCAGCAGTCCCAGTCCCCTACCGGGATATGGCTACACCTTC
cdr3_aa: CASSPSPLPGYGYTF

v_call: TRBV18
d_call: NA
clone_size: NA
j_call: TRBJ2-5
cdr3_nt: TGTGCCAGCTCACCGGACTGGGGAGGGACCCAGTACTTC
cdr3_aa: CASSPDWGGTQYF

v_call: TRBV29-1
d_call: TRBD1
clone_size: NA
j_call: TRBJ2-5
cdr3_nt: TGCAGCGTTGGAGGGACAGGGCAAGAGACCCAGTACTTC
cdr3_aa: CSVGGTGQETQYF

v_call: TRBV19
d_call: TRBD2
clone_size: NA
j_call: TRBJ2-3
cdr3_nt: TGTGCCAGTAGTATGCAGACGGGGGGGGCGACAGATACGCAGTATTTT
cdr3_aa: CASSMQTGGATDTQYF

v_call: TRBV6-5
d_call: TRBD2
clone_size: NA
j_call: TRBJ2-1
cdr3_nt: TGTGCCAGCAGTTACCATGGACTAGCGGGCTCCAATGAGCAGTTCTTC
cdr3_aa: CASSYHGLAGSNEQFF

v_call: TRBV5-4
d_call: TRBD2
clone_size: NA
j_call: TRBJ2-7
cdr3_nt: TGTGCCAGCAGCCTAGGACTAGCGGGACTGGTCTACGAGCAGTACTTC
cdr3_aa: CASSLGLAGLVYEQYF

v_call: TRBV13
d_call: TRBD1
clone_size: NA
j_call: TRBJ1-6
cdr3_nt: TGTGCCAGCAGCTTACGGACAGGGGGCAATTCACCCCTCCACTTT
cdr3_aa: CASSLRTGGNSPLHF

v_call: TRBV2
d_call: TRBD1
clone_size: NA
j_call: TRBJ1-2
cdr3_nt: TGTGCCAGCAGATTAGGGACAGGGAGCTATGGCTACACCTTC
cdr3_aa: CASRLGTGSYGYTF

v_call: TRBV7-6
d_call: NA
clone_size: NA
j_call: TRBJ1-3
cdr3_nt: TGTGCCAGCAGCCACTACATCCGGGGGGTAAGGGGAAACACCATATATTTT
cdr3_aa: CASSHYIRGVRGNTIYF

v_call: TRBV7-6
d_call: TRBD1
clone_size: NA
j_call: TRBJ1-6
cdr3_nt: TGTGCCAGCAGCTGGGGACAGGGGGGCCATAATTCACCCCTCCACTTT
cdr3_aa: CASSWGQGGHNSPLHF

v_call: TRBV6-5
d_call: TRBD2
clone_size: NA
j_call: TRBJ2-7
cdr3_nt: TGTGCCAGCAGCTCCCGGCGGGGGTACTACGAGCAGTACTTC
cdr3_aa: CASSSRRGYYEQYF

v_call: TRBV19
d_call: NA
clone_size: few
j_call: TRBJ1-2
cdr3_nt: TGTGCCAGTAGTCCCCAGTCTTACGGCTACACCTTC
cdr3_aa: CASSPQSYGYTF

v_call: TRBV5-4
d_call: TRBD2
clone_size: NA
j_call: TRBJ2-5
cdr3_nt: TGTGCCAGCCTCGATGGCGGGGGGGCCCGGGAGACCCAGTACTTC
cdr3_aa: CASLDGGGARETQYF

v_call: TRBV18
d_call: TRBD2
clone_size: NA
j_call: TRBJ2-3
cdr3_nt: TGTGCCAGCTCACCACCCGGACTAGCGGGGGGCACAGATACGCAGTATTTT
cdr3_aa: CASSPPGLAGGTDTQYF

v_call: TRBV7-7
d_call: TRBD1
clone_size: NA
j_call: TRBJ2-7
cdr3_nt: TGTGCCAGCAGGCATCGAGGGGGCGAGTCCCACTACGAGCAGTACTTC
cdr3_aa: CASRHRGGESHYEQYF